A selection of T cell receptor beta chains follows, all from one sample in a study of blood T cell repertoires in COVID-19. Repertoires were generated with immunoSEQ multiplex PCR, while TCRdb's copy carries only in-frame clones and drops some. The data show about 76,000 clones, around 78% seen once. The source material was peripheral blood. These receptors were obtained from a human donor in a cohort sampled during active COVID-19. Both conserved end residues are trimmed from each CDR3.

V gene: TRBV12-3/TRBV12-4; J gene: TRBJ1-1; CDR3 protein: ASTLGAEAF
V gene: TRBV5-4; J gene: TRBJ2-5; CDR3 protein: ASSSTSGRRETQY
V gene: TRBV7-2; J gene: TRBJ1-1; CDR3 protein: ASSLHTGNTEAF
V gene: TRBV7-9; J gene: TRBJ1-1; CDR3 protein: ASSLSAGQGPTEAF
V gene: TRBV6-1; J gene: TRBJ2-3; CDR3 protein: ASSEASIGTQY
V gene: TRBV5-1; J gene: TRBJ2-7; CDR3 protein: ASSFDGSYEQY
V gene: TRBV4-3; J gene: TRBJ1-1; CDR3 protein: ASSQGQGLEYTEAF
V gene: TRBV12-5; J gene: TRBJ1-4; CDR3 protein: ASGQGSSSNEKLF
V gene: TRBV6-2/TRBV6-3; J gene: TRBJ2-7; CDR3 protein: ASSYSPRRVLYEQY
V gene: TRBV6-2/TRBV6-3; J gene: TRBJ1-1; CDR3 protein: ASSYSRANTEAF
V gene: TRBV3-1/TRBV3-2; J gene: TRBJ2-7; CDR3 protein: ASSQRDRDYEQY
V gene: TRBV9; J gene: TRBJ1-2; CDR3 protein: ASSPPTGVYGYT
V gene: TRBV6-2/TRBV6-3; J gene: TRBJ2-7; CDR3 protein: ASSYSTSGSYEQY
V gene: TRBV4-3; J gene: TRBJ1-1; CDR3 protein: ASSQENILTEAF
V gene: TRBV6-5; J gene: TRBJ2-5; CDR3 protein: ASSHDRETQY
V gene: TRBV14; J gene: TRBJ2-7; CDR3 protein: ASSQVTSGKSSYEQY
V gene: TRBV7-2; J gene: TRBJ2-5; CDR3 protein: ASNLKDSNQETQY
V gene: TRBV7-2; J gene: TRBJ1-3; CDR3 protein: ASSLRVSGNTIY
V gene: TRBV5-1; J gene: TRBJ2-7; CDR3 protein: ASSLAVDSYEQY
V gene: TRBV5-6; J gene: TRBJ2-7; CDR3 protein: ASSQGGPGEQY
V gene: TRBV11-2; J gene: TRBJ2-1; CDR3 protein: ASSLTSVYNEQF
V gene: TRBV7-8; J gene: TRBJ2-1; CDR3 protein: ASSPWTGGNEQF
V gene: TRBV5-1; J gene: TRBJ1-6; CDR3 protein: ASSLVGERSPLH
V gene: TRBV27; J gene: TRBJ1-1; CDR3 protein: ASSSPRQGSITEAF
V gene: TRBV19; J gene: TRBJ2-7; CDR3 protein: ASSIGALSYEQY
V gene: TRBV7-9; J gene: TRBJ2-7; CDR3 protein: ASSQATGEYEQY
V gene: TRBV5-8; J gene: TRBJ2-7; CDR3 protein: ASSLGLAGGIAYEQY
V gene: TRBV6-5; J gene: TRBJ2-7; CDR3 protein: ASRQDRARSYEQY
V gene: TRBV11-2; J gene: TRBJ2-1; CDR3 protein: ASTRGGGGYNEQF
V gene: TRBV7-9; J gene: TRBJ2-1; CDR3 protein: ASSPQKFTRYNEQF
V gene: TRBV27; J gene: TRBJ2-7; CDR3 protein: ASSYQDRTGEQY
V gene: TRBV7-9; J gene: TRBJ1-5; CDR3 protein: ASSSGGLQPQH
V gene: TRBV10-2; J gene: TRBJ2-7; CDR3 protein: ASSEHRSYEQY
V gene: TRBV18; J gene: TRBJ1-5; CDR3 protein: ASSPPGAGQGGQPQH
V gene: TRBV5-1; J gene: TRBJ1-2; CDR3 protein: ASSEGREGYGYT
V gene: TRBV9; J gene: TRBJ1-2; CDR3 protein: ASSPNSGAPNYGYT
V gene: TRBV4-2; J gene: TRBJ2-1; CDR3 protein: ASSQERGEGRGGEQF
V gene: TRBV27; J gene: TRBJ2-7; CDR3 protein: ASSLSTGTNYEQY
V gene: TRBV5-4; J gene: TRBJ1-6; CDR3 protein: ASSAAGTALNSPLH
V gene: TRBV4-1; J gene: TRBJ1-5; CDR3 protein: ASSQEYRGQPQH
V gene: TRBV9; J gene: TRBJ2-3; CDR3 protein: ASSVRPSGLSTDTQY
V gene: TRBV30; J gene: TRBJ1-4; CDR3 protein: AWESEVNEKLF
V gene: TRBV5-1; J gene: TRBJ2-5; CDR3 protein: ASSPRGTAQETQY
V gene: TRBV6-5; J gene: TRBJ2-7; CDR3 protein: ASRTGLPYEQY
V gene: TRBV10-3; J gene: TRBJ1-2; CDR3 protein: AISELDRESSGYT
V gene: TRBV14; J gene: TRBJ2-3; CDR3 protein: ASSQGYSGRGTDTQY
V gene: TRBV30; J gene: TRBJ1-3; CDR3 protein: AWGYKGARGNTIY
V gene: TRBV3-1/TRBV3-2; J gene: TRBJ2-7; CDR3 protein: ASSQRAGGTYEQY
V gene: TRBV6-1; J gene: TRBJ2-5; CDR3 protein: ASSERYIAGAQETQY
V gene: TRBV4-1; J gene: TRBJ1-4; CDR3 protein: ASSQDRTGDEKLF
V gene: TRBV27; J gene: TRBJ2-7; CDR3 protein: ASRGGFYEQY
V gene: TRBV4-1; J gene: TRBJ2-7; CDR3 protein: ASSQAPSGSQISYEQY
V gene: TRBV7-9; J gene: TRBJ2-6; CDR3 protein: ASSSRTSPSSGANVLT
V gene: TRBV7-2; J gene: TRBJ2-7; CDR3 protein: ASSFGDRGHEQY
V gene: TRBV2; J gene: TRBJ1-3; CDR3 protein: ASSPNRGTGNTIY
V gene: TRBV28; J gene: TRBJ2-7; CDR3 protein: ASSLPFTPGDSRYEQY
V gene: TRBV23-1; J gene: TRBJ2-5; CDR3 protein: ASSQTPGHHQETQY
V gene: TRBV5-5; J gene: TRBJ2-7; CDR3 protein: ASSLVGAGGPDEQY